Listed below are T cell receptor beta chains from one sample, sequenced in a study of CD8 T cells in Susac syndrome. Via MiXCR, TCRdb re-called the immunoSEQ multiplex PCR reads, giving one row per CDR3 protein. There are around 200,000 distinct CDR3 sequences in the sample; nearly 97% occur only once, and 0.075% to 0.1% lies in the top ten. The sequencing input was CD4+ T cells from PBMCs. The receptor source for this set is a human donor with Susac syndrome. Each CDR3 is given with its conserved first and last residue. Each record gives: CDR3 length, J gene, D gene, V gene, clone size, CDR3 protein, CDR3 DNA. The D gene is left open where the match is weak. Some rows have no size entry. The others give once, few or many, or a class for an expanded clone.

len: 16
j_gene: TRBJ1-1
d_gene: TRBD1
v_gene: TRBV4-2
abundance: NA
CDR3aa: CASSQVGGKRDTEAFF
CDR3nt: TGTGCCAGCAGCCAAGTAGGGGGCAAGAGGGACACTGAAGCTTTCTTT

len: 15
j_gene: TRBJ1-2
d_gene: NA
v_gene: TRBV15
abundance: NA
CDR3aa: CATSKDGSRDYGYTF
CDR3nt: TGTGCCACCAGCAAGGACGGCTCTCGGGACTATGGCTACACCTTC

len: 15
j_gene: TRBJ1-6
d_gene: NA
v_gene: TRBV30
abundance: NA
CDR3aa: CAPSDKEPYNSPLHF
CDR3nt: TGTGCCCCCTCCGACAAGGAGCCCTATAATTCACCCCTCCACTTT

len: 14
j_gene: TRBJ1-5
d_gene: TRBD1
v_gene: TRBV7-2
abundance: NA
CDR3aa: CASSPGGPRVTQHF
CDR3nt: TGTGCCAGCAGCCCAGGGGGGCCACGGGTGACCCAGCATTTT

len: 14
j_gene: TRBJ2-3
d_gene: NA
v_gene: TRBV13
abundance: NA
CDR3aa: CASSGGAWADTQYF
CDR3nt: TGTGCCAGCAGCGGGGGCGCTTGGGCAGATACGCAGTATTTT

len: 14
j_gene: TRBJ2-3
d_gene: NA
v_gene: TRBV4-1
abundance: NA
CDR3aa: CASSLAPITDTQYF
CDR3nt: TGCGCCAGCAGCTTGGCGCCTATCACAGATACGCAGTATTTT

len: 15
j_gene: TRBJ2-1
d_gene: TRBD2
v_gene: TRBV3-1
abundance: NA
CDR3aa: CASSQAPLAGGEQFF
CDR3nt: TGTGCCAGCAGCCAAGCGCCCCTAGCGGGGGGTGAGCAGTTCTTC

len: 16
j_gene: TRBJ1-2
d_gene: TRBD1
v_gene: TRBV7-2
abundance: NA
CDR3aa: CASSLTGATSNYGYTF
CDR3nt: TGTGCCAGCAGCTTGACAGGGGCGACCAGTAACTATGGCTACACCTTC

len: 14
j_gene: TRBJ1-6
d_gene: NA
v_gene: TRBV3-1
abundance: NA
CDR3aa: CASSQVLRNSPLHF
CDR3nt: TGTGCCAGCAGCCAAGTACTTCGTAATTCACCCCTCCACTTT

len: 13
j_gene: TRBJ2-1
d_gene: NA
v_gene: TRBV2
abundance: NA
CDR3aa: CASSVRFLWEQFF
CDR3nt: TGTGCCAGCAGTGTCCGTTTTCTTTGGGAGCAGTTCTTC

len: 17
j_gene: TRBJ2-1
d_gene: NA
v_gene: TRBV7-9
abundance: NA
CDR3aa: CASSPSGGFDSYNEQFF
CDR3nt: TGTGCCAGCAGCCCATCGGGCGGATTTGATTCCTACAATGAGCAGTTCTTC

len: 16
j_gene: TRBJ2-1
d_gene: TRBD2
v_gene: TRBV6-5
abundance: NA
CDR3aa: CASSYSTRGAYNEQFF
CDR3nt: TGTGCCAGCAGTTACTCTACGCGGGGGGCATACAATGAGCAGTTCTTC

len: 16
j_gene: TRBJ2-5
d_gene: TRBD1
v_gene: TRBV18
abundance: NA
CDR3aa: CASSPRTGMGQETQYF
CDR3nt: TGTGCCAGCTCACCGCGGACAGGGATGGGACAAGAGACCCAGTACTTC

len: 17
j_gene: TRBJ2-2
d_gene: TRBD1
v_gene: TRBV7-3
abundance: once
CDR3aa: CASSLMETGGRSGELFF
CDR3nt: TGTGCCAGCAGCCTTATGGAGACAGGGGGACGTAGCGGGGAGCTGTTTTTT

len: 16
j_gene: TRBJ2-7
d_gene: NA
v_gene: TRBV4-1
abundance: NA
CDR3aa: CASSQETTGLTYEQYF
CDR3nt: TGCGCCAGCAGCCAAGAGACCACAGGGCTGACCTACGAGCAGTACTTC

len: 13
j_gene: TRBJ1-6
d_gene: NA
v_gene: TRBV4-1
abundance: NA
CDR3aa: CASSQGSNSPLHF
CDR3nt: TGCGCCAGCAGCCAAGGGAGTAATTCACCCCTCCACTTT

len: 14
j_gene: TRBJ2-4
d_gene: NA
v_gene: TRBV12-3/TRBV12-4
abundance: NA
CDR3aa: CASSFVSGSDIQYF
CDR3nt: TGTGCCAGCAGTTTTGTCTCAGGGTCGGACATTCAGTACTTC

len: 14
j_gene: TRBJ2-7
d_gene: NA
v_gene: TRBV30
abundance: NA
CDR3aa: CAWSVVLAVGEQYF
CDR3nt: TGTGCCTGGAGTGTGGTTCTAGCCGTCGGCGAGCAGTACTTC

len: 17
j_gene: TRBJ1-2
d_gene: NA
v_gene: TRBV4-1
abundance: NA
CDR3aa: CASSQDYDNERGRGYTF
CDR3nt: TGCGCCAGCAGCCAAGATTACGACAACGAGAGGGGAAGGGGCTACACCTTC

len: 14
j_gene: TRBJ2-1
d_gene: TRBD2
v_gene: TRBV30
abundance: NA
CDR3aa: CAWSVSSGGLWQFF
CDR3nt: TGTGCCTGGAGTGTAAGTAGCGGGGGACTCTGGCAGTTCTTC

len: 14
j_gene: TRBJ1-1
d_gene: NA
v_gene: TRBV15
abundance: NA
CDR3aa: CATSREGTATEAFF
CDR3nt: TGTGCCACCAGCAGAGAGGGCACAGCCACTGAAGCTTTCTTT

len: 15
j_gene: TRBJ2-3
d_gene: NA
v_gene: TRBV6-6
abundance: NA
CDR3aa: CASSYSGQRTDTQYF
CDR3nt: TGTGCCAGCAGTTACTCGGGACAACGCACAGATACGCAGTATTTT

len: 16
j_gene: TRBJ1-5
d_gene: TRBD1
v_gene: TRBV30
abundance: NA
CDR3aa: CAWRGEQGGIDQPQHF
CDR3nt: TGTGCCTGGAGGGGGGAACAGGGGGGAATCGATCAGCCCCAGCATTTT

len: 14
j_gene: TRBJ1-2
d_gene: NA
v_gene: TRBV20-1
abundance: NA
CDR3aa: CSAIDLTGIYGYTF
CDR3nt: TGCAGTGCAATCGACCTCACAGGGATTTATGGCTACACCTTC

len: 13
j_gene: TRBJ1-2
d_gene: TRBD1
v_gene: TRBV5-4
abundance: NA
CDR3aa: CASSSGGDYGYTF
CDR3nt: TGTGCCAGCAGCTCAGGGGGCGACTATGGCTACACCTTC

len: 14
j_gene: TRBJ1-1
d_gene: TRBD1
v_gene: TRBV27
abundance: NA
CDR3aa: CASSPWTGRTEAFF
CDR3nt: TGTGCCAGCAGTCCTTGGACAGGGCGCACTGAAGCTTTCTTT

len: 13
j_gene: TRBJ1-2
d_gene: NA
v_gene: TRBV20-1
abundance: NA
CDR3aa: CSAQAAGRYGYTF
CDR3nt: TGCAGTGCCCAGGCCGCAGGGCGCTATGGCTACACCTTC

len: 12
j_gene: TRBJ2-5
d_gene: TRBD1
v_gene: TRBV6-6
abundance: NA
CDR3aa: CASKGGGETQYF
CDR3nt: TGTGCCAGCAAAGGGGGCGGGGAGACCCAGTACTTC

len: 16
j_gene: TRBJ2-5
d_gene: NA
v_gene: TRBV12-5
abundance: NA
CDR3aa: CASGFGSRGEAETQYF
CDR3nt: TGTGCTAGTGGTTTCGGTTCCAGGGGGGAAGCGGAGACCCAGTACTTC

len: 14
j_gene: TRBJ2-5
d_gene: TRBD2
v_gene: TRBV6-5
abundance: NA
CDR3aa: CASTQWGGQETQYF
CDR3nt: TGTGCCAGCACCCAATGGGGGGGGCAAGAGACCCAGTACTTC

len: 13
j_gene: TRBJ2-1
d_gene: NA
v_gene: TRBV20-1
abundance: NA
CDR3aa: CSASPRLYNEQFF
CDR3nt: TGCAGTGCTAGCCCCAGGTTATACAATGAGCAGTTCTTC

len: 18
j_gene: TRBJ1-3
d_gene: TRBD1
v_gene: TRBV5-1
abundance: NA
CDR3aa: CASSLDPGQPRSGNTIYF
CDR3nt: TGCGCCAGCAGCTTGGACCCGGGACAGCCGCGCTCTGGAAACACCATATATTTT

len: 16
j_gene: TRBJ2-7
d_gene: TRBD1
v_gene: TRBV18
abundance: NA
CDR3aa: CASSRSAGTGLDEQYF
CDR3nt: TGTGCCAGCTCACGAAGTGCCGGGACAGGGTTGGATGAGCAGTACTTC

len: 17
j_gene: TRBJ2-6
d_gene: TRBD1
v_gene: TRBV20-1
abundance: NA
CDR3aa: CSASDRGLQPGANVLTF
CDR3nt: TGCAGTGCTTCGGACAGGGGCCTTCAACCTGGGGCCAACGTCCTGACTTTC

len: 13
j_gene: TRBJ2-1
d_gene: TRBD1
v_gene: TRBV11-1
abundance: NA
CDR3aa: CACEDRVMDEQFF
CDR3nt: TGTGCCTGTGAGGACAGGGTGATGGATGAGCAGTTCTTC

len: 15
j_gene: TRBJ2-7
d_gene: TRBD2
v_gene: TRBV20-1
abundance: NA
CDR3aa: CSAPSASGVSYEQYF
CDR3nt: TGCAGTGCCCCCTCTGCTAGCGGGGTGTCCTACGAGCAGTACTTC

len: 17
j_gene: TRBJ2-2
d_gene: NA
v_gene: TRBV4-1
abundance: NA
CDR3aa: CASSQESGIANTGELFF
CDR3nt: TGCGCCAGCAGCCAAGAGTCAGGGATCGCGAACACCGGGGAGCTGTTTTTT

len: 15
j_gene: TRBJ2-1
d_gene: TRBD1
v_gene: TRBV14
abundance: NA
CDR3aa: CASRRTGGFYNEQFF
CDR3nt: TGTGCCAGCAGACGGACAGGGGGCTTCTACAATGAGCAGTTCTTC

len: 12
j_gene: TRBJ1-5
d_gene: NA
v_gene: TRBV30
abundance: NA
CDR3aa: CAWRRGGQPQHF
CDR3nt: TGTGCCTGGAGGCGAGGTGGACAGCCCCAGCATTTT

len: 16
j_gene: TRBJ2-1
d_gene: TRBD2
v_gene: TRBV24-1
abundance: NA
CDR3aa: CATSDTLAGGLDEQFF
CDR3nt: TGTGCCACCAGTGACACCCTAGCGGGGGGGCTCGATGAGCAGTTCTTC